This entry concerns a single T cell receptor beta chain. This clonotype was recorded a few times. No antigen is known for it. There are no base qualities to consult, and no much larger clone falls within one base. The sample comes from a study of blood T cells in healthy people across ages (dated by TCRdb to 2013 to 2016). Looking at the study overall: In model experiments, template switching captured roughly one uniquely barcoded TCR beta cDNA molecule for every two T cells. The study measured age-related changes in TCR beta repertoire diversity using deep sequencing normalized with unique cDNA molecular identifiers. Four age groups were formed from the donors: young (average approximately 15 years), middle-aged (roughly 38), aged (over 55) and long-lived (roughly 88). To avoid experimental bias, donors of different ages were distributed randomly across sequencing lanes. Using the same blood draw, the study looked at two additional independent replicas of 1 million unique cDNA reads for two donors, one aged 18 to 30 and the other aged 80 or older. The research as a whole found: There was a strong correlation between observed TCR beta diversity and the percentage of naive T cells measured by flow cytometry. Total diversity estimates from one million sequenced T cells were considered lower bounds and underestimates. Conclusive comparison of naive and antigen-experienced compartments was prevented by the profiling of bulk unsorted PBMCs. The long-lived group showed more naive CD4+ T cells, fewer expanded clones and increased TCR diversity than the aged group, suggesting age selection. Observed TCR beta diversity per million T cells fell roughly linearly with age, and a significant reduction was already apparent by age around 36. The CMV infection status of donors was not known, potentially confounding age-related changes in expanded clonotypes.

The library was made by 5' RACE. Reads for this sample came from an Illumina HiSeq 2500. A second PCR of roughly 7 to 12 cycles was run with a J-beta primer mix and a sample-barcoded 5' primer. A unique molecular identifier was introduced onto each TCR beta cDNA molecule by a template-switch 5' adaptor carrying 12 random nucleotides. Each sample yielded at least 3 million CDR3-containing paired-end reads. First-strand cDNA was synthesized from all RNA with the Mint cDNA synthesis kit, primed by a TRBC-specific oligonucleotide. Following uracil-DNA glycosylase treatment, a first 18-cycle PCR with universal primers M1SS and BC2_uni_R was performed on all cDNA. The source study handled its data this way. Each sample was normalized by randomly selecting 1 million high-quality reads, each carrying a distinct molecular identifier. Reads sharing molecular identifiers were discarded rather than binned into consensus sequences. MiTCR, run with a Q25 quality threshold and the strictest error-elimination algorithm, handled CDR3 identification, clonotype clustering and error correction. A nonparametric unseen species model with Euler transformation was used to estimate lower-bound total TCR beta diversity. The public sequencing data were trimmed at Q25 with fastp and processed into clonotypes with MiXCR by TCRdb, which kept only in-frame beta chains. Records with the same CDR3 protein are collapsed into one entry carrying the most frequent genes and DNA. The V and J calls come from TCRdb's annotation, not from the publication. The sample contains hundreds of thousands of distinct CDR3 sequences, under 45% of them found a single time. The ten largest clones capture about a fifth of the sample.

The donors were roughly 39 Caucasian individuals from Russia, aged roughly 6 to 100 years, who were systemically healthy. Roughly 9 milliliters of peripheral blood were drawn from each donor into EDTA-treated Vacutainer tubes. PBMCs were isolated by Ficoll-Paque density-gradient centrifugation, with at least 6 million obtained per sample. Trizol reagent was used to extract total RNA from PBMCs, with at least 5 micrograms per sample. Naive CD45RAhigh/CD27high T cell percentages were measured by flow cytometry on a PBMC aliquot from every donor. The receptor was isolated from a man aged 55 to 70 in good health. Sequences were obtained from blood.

The CDR3 region has the sequence CATSDSLRDQETQYF. The sequence in DNA is TGTGCCACCAGTGATTCGCTCCGGGATCAAGAGACCCAGTACTTC. The rearranged segments are TRBV24-1 and TRBJ2-5; a tentative D call is TRBD2 (5 bases match). At the junction V is shortened by 2 bases and J by 2 bases, with 11 bases in between. The CDR3 starts with the cysteine, ends with the phenylalanine, and has 15 residues. The kept DNA is CDR3 alone, 45 bases in frame from the first base. Taken from the germline V gene, the CDR1 and CDR2 loops are KGHDR and SFDVKD.